This TCR beta chain was observed in a study of cytomegalovirus exposure and HLA in healthy donors (dated by TCRdb to the late 2010s). A note on the overall study: An earlier analysis of several hundred of the donors reported approximately 260 Gb of sequence data and some 110 million unique TCR beta sequences obtained from around 180 million T cells. An early release that covered 500 to 800 HLA-typed donors contained 300 to 350 gigabases of sequencing data and 80 million or so unique TCR sequences. Of the approximately 400 genotyped donors, roughly 80% were placed in the genetic ancestry cluster associated with self-reported Caucasian donors. The study aimed to test whether cataloging public T cell receptors could reveal signatures of past pathogen exposure. The T cell repertoires of 666 subjects were profiled by immunosequencing and related to cytomegalovirus serostatus. Besides the first cohort of 500 to 700 subjects, a separate validation cohort made up of some 110 different subjects was used. The study combined high-throughput TCR immunosequencing, statistical association of individual TCRs with disease status, and machine learning to predict cytomegalovirus infection status. In a later analysis, previously published TCR beta repertoires from fewer than 750 donors were re-analyzed and high-resolution HLA genotyping was added so that TCR occurrence patterns could be studied. In the later analysis, no new phenotypic data were used to find candidate immune exposures; instead, reliance was placed on TCR beta sequences and their occurrence across donors. An earlier analysis of 587 of the donors applied high-throughput TCR beta sequencing to assess whether each TCR beta V gene segment acted as functional or pseudogenic. Donor age, sex, ethnicity and CMV serostatus were collected together with the repertoire data. Genome-wide SNP genotypes for about 55% of the 666 donors were used in a later genetic analysis, which treated that subset as a discovery cohort. Every discovery cohort repertoire had been produced on one sequencing platform. HLA typing included class I and class II loci at four-digit resolution. The number of typed donors differed by locus: about 620-630 for A, B, C, DRB1 and DQB1; 522 for DQA1; some 610 for DPA1; and about 450 for DPB1. Roughly five DR-DQ haplotypes were handled as single units for association and clustering because linkage in the cohort was strong. Across some 400 genotyped donors of the cohort, an average of about 240,000 unique TCR beta nucleotide sequences per donor were sequenced, and 15% to 20% of those sequences were non-productive.

The library was built by means of the immunoSEQ multiplex PCR assay. A mixture of 60 forward primers for TCR Vbeta segments and 13 reverse primers for TCR Jbeta segments was used in the multiplex PCR. The CDR3 region of rearranged TCR beta genes was amplified from genomic DNA by a multiplex PCR assay. The amplified TCR beta libraries were sequenced on the Illumina HiSeq System as 87-base-pair reads. The study's own analysis went as follows. A later analysis tallied 80 million to 95 million unique TCR beta chains across the 600 to 700 repertoires, and approximately 12 million of those chains were shared by two or more donors. To remove PCR and sequencing errors, raw reads were error-corrected and collapsed into unique sequences using a nearest-neighbor algorithm that merged closely related sequences. V, D and J gene segments were assigned by aligning CDR3 sequences to IMGT reference sequences. For a sequence to be retained, a match of at least six nucleotides to both a V gene segment and a J gene segment was required. A rearrangement was called productive if the CDR3 had no stop codons and remained in frame with V and J, and every other rearrangement was called non-productive. Following IMGT convention, CDR3 was defined as the stretch from the second conserved V-encoded cysteine to the conserved J-encoded phenylalanine. Sequences without an unambiguous match to a single V gene segment were excluded from the earlier analysis of about 600 of the donors. An earlier analysis of 587 of the donors classified V segments as functional when productive rearrangements were above 56.7% and as segregating when the standard deviation between donors was above 5%. A statistical classification framework was built for diagnosing cytomegalovirus status from the catalog of TCR beta chain sequences. In a later analysis, TCR nucleotide sequences were compared against IMGT/GENE-DB human TR gene sequences so that V and J genes could be assigned. The TCRdist pipeline was used in a later analysis to assign CDR3 sequences and most-parsimonious VDJ recombination scenarios. In a later analysis, every TCR beta chain was defined by the combination of its CDR3 amino acid sequence and its V-gene family, and reads without a unique V-gene family were dropped. As a way to deal with suspected cross-contamination and a sequencing artifact, a later analysis dropped 450 to 600 nucleotide sequences that were highly shared and had low generation probability. For each public chain, a later analysis derived a clonal expansion index from normalized ranks of inferred template counts within each repertoire. A later analysis computed generation probabilities with a VDJ recombination model fitted to out-of-frame rearrangements, and checked the results against IGoR. In a later analysis, hypergeometric tests were used to score TCR-TCR, TCR-HLA and TCR-CMV co-occurrence, with a repertoire-size bias correction applied to TCR pairs. In a later analysis, false discovery rates were estimated by permuting HLA or CMV assignments 20 times. In a later analysis, co-occurring TCRs were grouped using DBSCAN, and TCRdist sequence similarity was added for clustering within HLA-allele-positive subsets. Repertoires with fewer than 30,000 or more than 120,000 public chains were left out of co-occurrence clustering, as were about 5 repertoires with anomalous nucleotide sharing. TCRdb's version of the immuneACCESS table is confined to in-frame rearrangements and falls short of the full clone set. An unresolved V gene accounts for under half of the shortfall where checked; the remainder is of unknown origin. The V and J calls and clone size are taken from that table; D and trimming were inferred from the DNA. This sample lists approximately 130,000 clones; about 81% were detected once. 7.5% to 9.5% of the sample is held by the ten biggest clonotypes.

The cohort was made up of about 670 healthy bone marrow donors. All cohort members were sampled while nominally healthy, although unrecorded immune exposures were likely present. The donor tested CMV seropositive and was one of the 289 seropositive cohort members. Each donor provided a peripheral blood sample, and peripheral blood mononuclear cells were used for TCR beta sequencing. The Qiagen DNeasy Blood Extraction Kit was used to extract genomic DNA from the blood cell samples. What the research found in general, with its limitations: In both the original and validation cohorts, the classifier was reported to diagnose cytomegalovirus status with high specificity and sensitivity. In vitro tests confirmed that a few of the cytomegalovirus-associated TCR beta chains recognize cytomegalovirus antigens. An association between a missense DCLRE1C variant and V-gene and J-gene trimming of TCR beta chains was found in a later genetic analysis and replicated in an independent cohort. According to a later genetic analysis, donors in an Asian-associated ancestry cluster had fewer N-insertions in productive TCRs than the approximately 630-donor mean. According to a later analysis, TCR association rates differed among HLA loci, with DRB1 alleles showing the most associated TCRs and HLA-C alleles showing the fewest. The authors suggested that the approach could potentially be generalized to other disease states and immunological phenotypes. The study listed around 160 TCR beta chains as associated with cytomegalovirus. The sequencing pipeline was judged likely to have produced a cluster of highly shared sequence variants as a technical artifact. In a later analysis, 16,951 TCR beta sequences were associated with specific HLA alleles at a false discovery rate of 0.05. While some public TCRs were present in many individuals, most TCR sequences turned up only very rarely across donors. Because HLA typing was unavailable for some donors at each locus, only the typed subset was used in association tests. Only TCR beta chains were sequenced in this cohort, and the absence of alpha or paired-chain data limited detectable features. Immune exposure information for the cohort was limited to CMV serostatus. Sequencing depth was assumed to be roughly uniform across donors in the presence/absence analyses, though that assumption may not hold. In a later analysis, HLA-associated TCR beta chains were found to be more clonally expanded and to have lower generation probabilities than equally common non-associated chains. A later analysis found that most CMV-associated TCR beta chains appeared HLA-restricted, with HLA associations seemingly driven largely by CMV exposure. Some IMGT-functional V segments, including TRBV6-2 and TRBV6-3, could not be told apart with the 87-base-pair reads, so those segments were excluded. In a later analysis, several top co-occurrence clusters were reported to appear linked to parvovirus B19, influenza, CMV and Epstein-Barr virus. When HLA alleles, especially DR and DQ, strongly co-occurred, attributing TCR associations to individual alleles was difficult. Linkage disequilibrium might explain the correlated functional status among segregating V segments, but an unknown experimental factor could not be excluded. Because counts were too low, seventeen rarely observed V segments, including chromosome 9 orphons, were left out of the earlier analysis of 587 of the donors. A further reported finding was that TCR beta sequences accurately predicted the HLA-A and HLA-B alleles for most subjects in the first cohort. Broadly in line with IMGT annotations, most TCR beta V segments showed up in productive rearrangements about 87% or about 30% of the time in an earlier analysis of approximately 640 of the donors.

The CDR3 starts with the cysteine, ends with the phenylalanine, and has 16 residues. Only the CDR3 portion is preserved as DNA: 48 bases, with reading frame beginning at the first base. Via the germline V gene, CDR1 is SGHRS and CDR2 YFSETQ. V and J are trimmed by 4 bases and 4 bases, and the gene matches miss 8 bases of the junction. As regards this clone: Its antigen remains undetermined. Base qualities were left out, and no much larger clone turns up one base away.

The chain employs TRBV5-1 and TRBJ1-4; 9 junctional bases match TRBD1. This receptor was identified in a woman in her 50s in good health and CMV-seropositive. Specimen: PBMCs. The encoded CDR3 is CASSINPGQGNEKLFF. DNA sequence: TGCGCCAGCAGCATTAATCCGGGACAGGGTAATGAAAAACTGTTTTTT.